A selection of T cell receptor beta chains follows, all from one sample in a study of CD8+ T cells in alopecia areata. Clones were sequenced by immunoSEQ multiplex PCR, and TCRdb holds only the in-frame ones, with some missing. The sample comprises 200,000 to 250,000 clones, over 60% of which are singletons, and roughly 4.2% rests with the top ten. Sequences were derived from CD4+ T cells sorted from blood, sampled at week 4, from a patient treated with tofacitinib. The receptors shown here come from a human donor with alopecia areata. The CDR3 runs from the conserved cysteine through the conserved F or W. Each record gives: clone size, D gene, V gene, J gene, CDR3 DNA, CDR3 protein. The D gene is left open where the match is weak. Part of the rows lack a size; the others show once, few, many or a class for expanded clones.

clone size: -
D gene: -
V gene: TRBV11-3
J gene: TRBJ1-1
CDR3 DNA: TGTGCCAGCAGCTTAGTCAAGAACACTGAAGCTTTCTTT
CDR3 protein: CASSLVKNTEAFF

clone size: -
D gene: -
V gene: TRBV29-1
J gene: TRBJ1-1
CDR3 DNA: TGCAGCACTAGGCAGACAAACACTGAAGCTTTCTTT
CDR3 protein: CSTRQTNTEAFF

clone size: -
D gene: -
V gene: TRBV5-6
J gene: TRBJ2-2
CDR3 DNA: TGTGCCAGCAGCTACCAGACTATGACCGGGGAGCTGTTTTTT
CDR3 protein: CASSYQTMTGELFF

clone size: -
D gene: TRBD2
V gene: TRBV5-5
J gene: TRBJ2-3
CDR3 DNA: TGTGCCAGCAGCTTGGGGGCCAGCGGGGGCACAGATACGCAGTATTTT
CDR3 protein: CASSLGASGGTDTQYF

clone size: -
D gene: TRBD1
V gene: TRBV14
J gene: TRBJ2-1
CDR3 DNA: TGTGCCAGCAGCCAAGGCCGGACAGGGGTGCAGTTCTTC
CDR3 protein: CASSQGRTGVQFF

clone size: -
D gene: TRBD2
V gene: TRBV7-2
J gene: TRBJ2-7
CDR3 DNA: TGTGCCAGCAGCTATTTGGCGGGGGGCCCGATCGGCGAGCAGTACTTC
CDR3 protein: CASSYLAGGPIGEQYF

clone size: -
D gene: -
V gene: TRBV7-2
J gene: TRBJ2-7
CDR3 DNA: TGTGCCAGCAGCTTATCAGGGGCGTCCTACGAGCAGTACTTC
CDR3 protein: CASSLSGASYEQYF

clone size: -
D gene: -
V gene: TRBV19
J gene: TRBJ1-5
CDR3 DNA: TGTGCCAGTAGTATGTCCGGGATGTGGGATCAGCCCCAGCATTTT
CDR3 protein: CASSMSGMWDQPQHF

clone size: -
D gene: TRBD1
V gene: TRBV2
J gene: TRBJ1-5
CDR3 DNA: TGTGCCAGCAGAGGGACAGGGGCACGACAGCCCCAGCATTTT
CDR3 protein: CASRGTGARQPQHF

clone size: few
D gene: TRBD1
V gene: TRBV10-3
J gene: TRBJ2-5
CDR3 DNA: TGTGCCAGTGGACAGGCCCCAGAGACCCAGTACTTC
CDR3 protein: CASGQAPETQYF

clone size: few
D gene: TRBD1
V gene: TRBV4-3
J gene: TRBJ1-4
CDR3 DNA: TGCGCCAGCAGCCGGACTTGGGGACAGTTGGAAAAACTGTTTTTT
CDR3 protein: CASSRTWGQLEKLFF

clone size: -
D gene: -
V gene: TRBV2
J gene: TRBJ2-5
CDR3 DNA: TGTGCCAGCGTAGTCTCGATCCAAGAGACCCAGTACTTC
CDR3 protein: CASVVSIQETQYF

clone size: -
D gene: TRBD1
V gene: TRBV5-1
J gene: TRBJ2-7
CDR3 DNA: TGCGCCAGCAGGACAGGGAAAGGGGCCGAGCAGTACTTC
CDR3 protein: CASRTGKGAEQYF

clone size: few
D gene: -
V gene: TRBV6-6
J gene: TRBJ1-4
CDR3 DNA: TGTGCCAGCAGTTTAAGGGAAAAACTGTTTTTT
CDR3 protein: CASSLREKLFF

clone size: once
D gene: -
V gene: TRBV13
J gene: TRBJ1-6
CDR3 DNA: TGTGCCAGCAGCCCCGGCTCTAACGGGGTCACCCTCCACTTT
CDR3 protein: CASSPGSNGVTLHF

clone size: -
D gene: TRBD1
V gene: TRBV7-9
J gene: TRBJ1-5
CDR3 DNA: TGTGCCAGCACCGGAGGGGGCGGCAATCAGCCCCAGCATTTT
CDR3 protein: CASTGGGGNQPQHF

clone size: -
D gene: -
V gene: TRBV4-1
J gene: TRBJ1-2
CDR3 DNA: TGCGCCAGCAGCCAAGTAGGCTATGGCTACACCTTC
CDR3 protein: CASSQVGYGYTF

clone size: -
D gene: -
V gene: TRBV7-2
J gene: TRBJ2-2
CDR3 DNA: TGTGCCAGCAGCTTACGGCCGAGGGCCCCCGGGGAGCTGTTTTTT
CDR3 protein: CASSLRPRAPGELFF

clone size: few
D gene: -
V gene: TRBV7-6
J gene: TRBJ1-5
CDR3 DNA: TGTGCCAGCAGCTTTAAAGAGCCCCAGCATTTT
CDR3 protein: CASSFKEPQHF

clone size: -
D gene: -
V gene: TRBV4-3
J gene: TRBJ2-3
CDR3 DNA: TGCGCCAGCAGCCAAGAGGGGCTAGCGACACGGCTCACAGATACGCAGTATTTT
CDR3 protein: CASSQEGLATRLTDTQYF

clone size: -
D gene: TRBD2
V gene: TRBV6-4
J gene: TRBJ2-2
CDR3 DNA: TGTGCCATCAGTGAGTCGAAAGCGGGGAACGCCGGGGAGCTGTTTTTT
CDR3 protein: CAISESKAGNAGELFF

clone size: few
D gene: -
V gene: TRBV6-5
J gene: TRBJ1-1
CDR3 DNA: TGTGCCAGCAGTTACGAGGGGCTGGACACTGAAGCTTTCTTT
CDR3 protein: CASSYEGLDTEAFF

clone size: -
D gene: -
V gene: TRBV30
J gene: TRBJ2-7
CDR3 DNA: TGTGCCTGGAGTGGATTAGCCCTCGAGCAGTACTTC
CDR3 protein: CAWSGLALEQYF

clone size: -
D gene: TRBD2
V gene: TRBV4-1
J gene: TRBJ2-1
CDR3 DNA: TGCGCCAGCAGCCAAGATCGCCAGCGGGGTGGAGGAGAGCAGTTCTTC
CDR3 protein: CASSQDRQRGGGEQFF

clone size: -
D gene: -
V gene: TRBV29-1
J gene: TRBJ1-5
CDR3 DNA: TGCAGCGTTGTGGGGGGAGGTTTGCAGCCCCAGCATTTT
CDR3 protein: CSVVGGGLQPQHF

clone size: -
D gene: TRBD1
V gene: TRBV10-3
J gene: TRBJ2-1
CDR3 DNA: TGTGCCATCAGCCCCGGGACAGGGGGATTCAATGAGCAGTTCTTC
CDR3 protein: CAISPGTGGFNEQFF

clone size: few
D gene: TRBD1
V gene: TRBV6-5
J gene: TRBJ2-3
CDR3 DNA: TGTGCCAGCAGTCCCACAGGGGGTTTCACAGATACGCAGTATTTT
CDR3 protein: CASSPTGGFTDTQYF

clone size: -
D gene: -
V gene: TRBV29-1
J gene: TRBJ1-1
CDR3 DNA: TGCAGCGTTCATACAGAGTACACTGAAGCTTTCTTT
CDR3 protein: CSVHTEYTEAFF

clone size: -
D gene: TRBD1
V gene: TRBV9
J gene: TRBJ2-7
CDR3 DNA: TGTGCCAGCAGCGTAGGCCGACAGGGGGTATGGGAGCAGTACTTC
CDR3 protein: CASSVGRQGVWEQYF

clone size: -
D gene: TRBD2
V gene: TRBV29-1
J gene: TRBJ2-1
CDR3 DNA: TGCAGCGTTGCTAGCGGTACCTCCCACAATGAGCAGTTCTTC
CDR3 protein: CSVASGTSHNEQFF

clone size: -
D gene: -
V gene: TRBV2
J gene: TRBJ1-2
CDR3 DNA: TGTGCCAGCAACGCCGGGACACAAGCCTTCTATGGCTACACCTTC
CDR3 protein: CASNAGTQAFYGYTF

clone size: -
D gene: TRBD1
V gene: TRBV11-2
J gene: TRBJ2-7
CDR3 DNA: TGTGCCAGCAGGCACTCGGGGACAGGTCCGTACGGGCAGTACTTC
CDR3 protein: CASRHSGTGPYGQYF

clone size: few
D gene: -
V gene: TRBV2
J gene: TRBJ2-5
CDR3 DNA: TGTGCCAGCAGTGCCCAGGAGACCCAGTACTTC
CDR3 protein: CASSAQETQYF

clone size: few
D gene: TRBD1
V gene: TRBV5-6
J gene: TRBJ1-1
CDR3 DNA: TGTGCCAGCAGCTTCCGGACAGGATTGAACACTGAAGCTTTCTTT
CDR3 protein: CASSFRTGLNTEAFF

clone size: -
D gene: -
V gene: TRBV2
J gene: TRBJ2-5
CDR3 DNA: TGTGCCAGCAGTGAGCTACAAGAGACCCAGTACTTC
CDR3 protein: CASSELQETQYF

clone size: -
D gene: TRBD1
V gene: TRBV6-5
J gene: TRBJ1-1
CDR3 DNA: TGTGCCAGCAGTTCAGGACAGGGGAACACTGAAGCTTTCTTT
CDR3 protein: CASSSGQGNTEAFF